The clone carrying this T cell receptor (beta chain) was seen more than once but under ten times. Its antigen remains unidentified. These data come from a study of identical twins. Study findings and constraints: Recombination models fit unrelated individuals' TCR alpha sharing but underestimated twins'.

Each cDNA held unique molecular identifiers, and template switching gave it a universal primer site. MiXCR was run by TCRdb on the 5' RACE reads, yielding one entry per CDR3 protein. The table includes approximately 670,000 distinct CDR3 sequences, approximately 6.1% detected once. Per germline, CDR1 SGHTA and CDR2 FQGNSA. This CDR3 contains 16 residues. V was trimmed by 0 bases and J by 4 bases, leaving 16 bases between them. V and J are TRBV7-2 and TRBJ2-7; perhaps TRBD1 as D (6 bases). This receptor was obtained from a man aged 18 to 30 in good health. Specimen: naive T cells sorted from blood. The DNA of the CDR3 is TGTGCCAGCAGCTTAGCGTCGGCAGGGGAATCATACGAGCAGTACTTC. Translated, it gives CASSLASAGESYEQYF.